One and the same sample provided the 29 T cell receptor beta chains below, sequenced in a study of T cell responses to AZD1222 COVID-19 vaccine. Here immunoSEQ multiplex PCR was the method, and the copy in TCRdb shows in-frame clones only, minus some. The sample shows about 210,000 clones, roughly 94% of them seen only once. Specimen: peripheral blood, collected 28 days after the second dose of the MenACWY control vaccine. The receptors were sampled from an adult who received the MenACWY meningococcal vaccine as a control.

The table lists this clone with a count of one. The chain links TRBV6-1 to TRBJ2-1; possibly TRBD2 for D (7 bases). Germline V gene lookup returns CDR1 MNHNS and CDR2 SASEGT. V lost 0 bases to trimming and J lost 10 bases, with 19 bases between them. The CDR3 length is 16 residues. In DNA form, the CDR3 reads TGTGCCAGCAGTGAAGCAGCGGGCGGGGGCCCCGAGGAGCAGTTCTTC. Translation gives CASSEAAGGGPEEQFF.

The chain has TRBV25-1 and TRBJ1-4, with D possibly TRBD1 on 5 matching bases. The length of the CDR3 is 14 residues. Between the trimmed V and J ends, which lost 6 bases and 8 bases, there was a span of 16 bases. Germline CDR1 and CDR2: MGHDK and SYGVNS. The DNA for the CDR3 is TGTGCCAGCAGCGGGGTGGGGGTTGGAGAAAAACTGTTTTTT. Amino acids: CASSGVGVGEKLFF. Drawing the rest from reference TRBV25-1 and TRBJ1-4, the complete variable domain is EADIYQTPRYLVIGTGKKITLECSQTMGHDKMYWYQQDPGMELHLIHYSYGVNSTEKGDLSSESTVSRIRTEHFPLTLESARPSHTSQYLCASSGVGVGEKLFFGSGTQLSVL.

This clone was counted between two and nine times. V usage is TRBV20-1 and J usage is TRBJ1-2; D gene uncertain. Trimming stripped 5 bases from V and 3 bases from J, with 7 bases between. CDR1 DFQATT and CDR2 SNEGSKA come from the germline V gene (reference sequence). This CDR3 region has 11 residues. This CDR3 is CSAWPDYGYTF. CDR3 coding DNA: TGCAGTGCTTGGCCGGACTATGGCTACACCTTC.

The chain carries TRBV7-9 and TRBJ1-6; 7 bases align to TRBD1. Losses at the gene ends were 5 bases for V and 6 bases for J; bases not matched to a gene: 7. The CDR3 consists of 15 residues. Germline V CDR1 and CDR2: SEHNR, FQNEAQ (reference sequence). The DNA of the CDR3 is TGTGCCAGCAGCCACCCCAGACAGGGTAATTCACCCCTCCACTTT. Residues: CASSHPRQGNSPLHF. The complete variable domain, with remaining parts taken from reference TRBV7-9 and TRBJ1-6, reads DTGVSQNPRHKITKRGQNVTFRCDPISEHNRLYWYRQTLGQGPEFLTYFQNEAQLEKSRLLSDRFSAERPKGSFSTLEIQRTEQGDSAMYLCASSHPRQGNSPLHFGNGTRLTVT.

The chain joins TRBV6-5 to TRBJ1-4, with D unclear. This CDR3 spans 14 amino acids. Germline V gene data show CDR1 as MNHEY and CDR2 as SVGAGI. Trimming left V 6 bases short and J 3 bases short, with 11 bases between. CDR3: CASSLLGSNEKLFF. CDR3 bases: TGTGCCAGCAGCCTACTGGGCTCTAATGAAAAACTGTTTTTT.

The chain couples TRBV28 to TRBJ2-3; D unclear. The CDR3 covers 15 residues. Germline CDR1 is MDHEN and CDR2 is SYDVKM. V was shortened by 7 bases and J by 3 bases, with 17 bases between the two germline ends. The CDR3 bases are TGTGCCAGCACCCAAAAATCCTATTCTACAGATACGCAGTATTTT. Translation: CASTQKSYSTDTQYF.

The chain is built from TRBV7-8 and TRBJ1-2; D is possibly TRBD1 (5 bases). The germline V and J ends were trimmed by 1 base and 4 bases, with 13 bases remaining between them. The CDR3 spans 15 residues. Germline V gives CDR1 SGHVS, CDR2 FQNEAQ. For the CDR3, the DNA is TGTGCCAGCAGCTTAGGGCCAGGGTTAGGCTATGGCTACACCTTC. Residues: CASSLGPGLGYGYTF. The full variable domain, rest sourced from reference TRBV7-8 and TRBJ1-2, is GAGVSQSPRYKVAKRGQDVALRCDPISGHVSLFWYQQALGQGPEFLTYFQNEAQLDKSGLPSDRFFAERPEGSVSTLKIQRTQQEDSAVYLCASSLGPGLGYGYTFGSGTRLTVV.

The chain links TRBV6-6 to TRBJ1-1; a weak D match, TRBD1 (6 bases). V lost 6 bases and J 1 base, leaving 9 bases between the germline ends. Germline V gives CDR1 MNHNY, CDR2 SVGAGI (reference sequence). This CDR3 contains 13 residues. CDR3 nucleotides: TGTGCCAGCAGGAGGGGGTGGAACACTGAAGCTTTCTTT. This gives the protein CASRRGWNTEAFF.

V gene TRBV5-1 combines with J gene TRBJ2-5; D is perhaps TRBD1 (6 bases). This CDR3 is 15 amino acids long. Germline CDR1 is SGHRS and CDR2 is YFSETQ. V lost 3 bases, J lost 5 bases, and 17 bases lay in between. CDR3 in amino acids: CASSSRGSSLETQYF. In DNA form, the CDR3 reads TGCGCCAGCAGCTCCAGGGGAAGTAGTTTGGAGACCCAGTACTTC.

The rearrangement links TRBV30 to TRBJ1-5, with D hard to call. This CDR3 has 14 residues. Germline CDR1 GTSNPN, CDR2 SVGIG (reference sequence). The ends were cut back, 3 bases at V and 5 bases at J, with 14 bases in the middle. The CDR3 sequence: CAWSPSLFDQPQHF. CDR3 DNA: TGTGCCTGGAGCCCATCGCTTTTCGATCAGCCCCAGCATTTT.

This rearrangement joins TRBV6-5 to TRBJ2-3; 7 nucleotides match TRBD2. Germline CDR1 and CDR2: MNHEY and SVGAGI. With 8 bases clipped from V and 0 bases from J, the junction kept 8 bases outside the gene matches. The CDR3 contains 15 residues. The CDR3 spells CASSLAAPSTDTQYF. DNA of the CDR3: TGTGCCAGCTCTCTAGCGGCACCTAGCACAGATACGCAGTATTTT.

The genes are TRBV5-6 and TRBJ1-6; D ambiguous. Trimming pared 1 base from V and 7 bases from J, leaving 15 bases between. The CDR3 sequence is 16 residues long. The germline gives CDR1 SGHDT, CDR2 YYEEEE. The CDR3 DNA reads as TGTGCCAGCAGCTTGTCGGCCGGGTTTCCAAATTCACCCCTCCACTTT. Translated, it gives CASSLSAGFPNSPLHF.

This clone was found once. CDR3 loop: CASSFTLAGELFF. Here the CDR3 DNA reads TGTGCCAGCAGCTTTACTCTGGCCGGGGAGCTGTTTTTT. The gene calls are TRBV7-2 and TRBJ2-2; no clear D. V was cut by 3 bases and J by 6 bases, with 8 bases left in between. The CDR3 is 13 amino acids. Germline-derived CDR1 and CDR2 are SGHTA and FQGNSA. The complete variable domain, with remaining parts taken from reference TRBV7-2 and TRBJ2-2, reads GAGVSQSPSNKVTEKGKDVELRCDPISGHTALYWYRQSLGQGLEFLIYFQGNSAPDKSGLPSDRFSAERTGGSVSTLTIQRTQQEDSAVYLCASSFTLAGELFFGEGSRLTVL.

The chain joins TRBV25-1 to TRBJ2-5; 12 bases match TRBD2. V dropped 3 bases and J dropped 3; count of bases not matched to a gene: 2. In germline, CDR1 is MGHDK, CDR2 SYGVNS. CDR3 length equals 15 residues. CDR3 sequence: CASSDRTSGEETQYF. The CDR3 DNA follows: TGTGCCAGCAGTGACCGGACTAGCGGGGAAGAGACCCAGTACTTC.

This chain uses TRBV5-6 with TRBJ1-4, with a weak D call TRBD1 (5 bases). Germline-derived CDR1 and CDR2 are SGHDT and YYEEEE. The CDR3 extends over 15 amino acids. The ends were cut back, 4 bases at V and 7 bases at J, with 17 bases in the middle. The CDR3 is CASSPPGRGGEKLFF. In DNA form, the CDR3 reads TGTGCCAGCAGCCCGCCGGGACGGGGGGGTGAAAAACTGTTTTTT.

V usage is TRBV28 and J usage is TRBJ2-5; 11 bases align to TRBD2. Germline V gene sequence: CDR1 MDHEN, CDR2 SYDVKM. V shed 7 bases, J shed 4 bases, and the junction held 5 bases outside the gene matches. CDR3 length: 14 amino acids. CDR3 in DNA: TGTGCCAGCACTGGACTAGCGGGTAGAGAGACCCAGTACTTC. Protein product: CASTGLAGRETQYF.

The V call is TRBV6-2 or TRBV6-3, the J call TRBJ2-7, with 8 nucleotides matching TRBD2. The CDR3 sequence is 16 residues long. The J segment lost 2 bases and the V segment lost 0 bases, leaving 6 bases of the junction unmatched. Germline-derived CDR1 and CDR2 are MNHEY and SVGEGT. The CDR3 is CASSYSQLAGPYEQYF. CDR3 sequence (DNA): TGTGCCAGCAGTTACTCTCAGCTAGCGGGCCCCTACGAGCAGTACTTC.

The chain joins TRBV20-1 to TRBJ2-1; 8 bases fit TRBD1. Unmatched junction bases numbered 14, after V lost 3 bases and J lost 7 bases. The CDR3 is made up of 16 amino acids. Germline lookup yields CDR1 DFQATT and CDR2 SNEGSKA (reference sequence). The chain's CDR3 is CSASRLQGQGANEQFF. DNA of the CDR3: TGCAGTGCTAGTCGACTACAAGGGCAGGGGGCAAATGAGCAGTTCTTC.

V gene TRBV5-5 combines with J gene TRBJ1-2; D gene ambiguous. V shed 0 bases and J shed 4 bases, with 7 bases lying between them. The CDR3 runs to 13 residues. Germline V gene data show CDR1 as SGHKS and CDR2 as YYEKEE (reference sequence). The CDR3 loop is CASSLDSSYGYTF. CDR3 bases: TGTGCCAGCAGCTTGGACAGCAGCTATGGCTACACCTTC.

J is TRBJ2-7 and V is TRBV5-1; TRBD1 is a possible D gene (5 bases). Trimming pared 5 bases from V and 6 bases from J, leaving 18 bases between. Germline CDR1 reads SGHRS; CDR2 reads YFSETQ. The CDR3 has 14 residues. The CDR3, as DNA: TGCGCCAGCAGTTTGTCAGGGCAAATGACCGAGCAGTACTTC. Protein product: CASSLSGQMTEQYF.

The V call is TRBV6-5, the J call TRBJ1-2; no reliable D call. CDR3 length: 12 residues. Trimming removed 7 bases from V and 8 bases from J, with 14 bases in between. The V gene's germline CDR1 is MNHEY and CDR2 SVGAGI. The CDR3 DNA is TGTGCCAGCACCGCCGAGTCTGGGGGCTACACCTTC. This codes for CASTAESGGYTF.

The chain joins TRBV9 to TRBJ2-5; the D gene could be TRBD1 or TRBD2 (5 bases each). This CDR3 contains 15 residues. Germline assignment: CDR1 SGDLS and CDR2 YYNGEE. Between the trimmed V and J ends, which lost 7 bases and 0 bases, there was a span of 16 bases. CDR3 sequence: CASSTGTVDQETQYF. The CDR3 DNA sequence: TGTGCCAGCTCAACCGGGACGGTTGACCAAGAGACCCAGTACTTC.

The V and J genes are TRBV27 and TRBJ1-1, with D uncertain. Germline-derived CDR1 and CDR2 are MNHEY and SMNVEV (reference sequence). CDR3 size: 9 residues. Trimming removed 10 bases from V and 2 bases from J, with 2 bases in between. This CDR3 reads CAINTEAFF. The DNA of the CDR3 is TGTGCCATCAACACTGAAGCTTTCTTT.

The rearrangement links TRBV18 to TRBJ2-1; 9 bases align to TRBD2. This CDR3 comprises 15 residues. CDR1 and CDR2 from the germline V gene are KGHSH and LQKENI. Germline trimming cut 3 bases from V and 3 bases from J; bases unmatched to any gene: 3. CDR3 residues: CASSPTAGGYNEQFF. The DNA of the CDR3 is TGTGCCAGCTCACCCACAGCGGGAGGCTACAATGAGCAGTTCTTC. The variable domain in full, completed from reference TRBV18 and TRBJ2-1, reads NAGVMQNPRHLVRRRGQEARLRCSPMKGHSHVYWYRQLPEEGLKFMVYLQKENIIDESGMPKERFSAEFPKEGPSILRIQQVVRGDSAAYFCASSPTAGGYNEQFFGPGTRLTVL.

The CDR3: CASSPRGPRTEAFF. In DNA form, the CDR3 reads TGTGCCAGCAGTCCGCGGGGGCCGCGCACTGAAGCTTTCTTT. The chain links TRBV28 to TRBJ1-1; TRBD1 might be the D (6 bases). V was trimmed by 5 bases and J by 4 bases, leaving 14 bases between them. Germline values: CDR1 MDHEN, CDR2 SYDVKM. The CDR3 spans 14 residues.

CDR3 sequence reads: CASSYRQMDTQYF. CDR3 nucleotides: TGTGCCAGCAGTTACCGACAGATGGATACGCAGTATTTT. The chain is built from TRBV6-5 and TRBJ2-3, with D possibly matching TRBD1 (5 bases). V was clipped by 2 bases and J by 6 bases, with 9 bases between them. The CDR3 runs to 13 residues. Germline lookup yields CDR1 MNHEY and CDR2 SVGAGI.

The chain carries TRBV9 and TRBJ2-7; 9 nucleotides match TRBD2. CDR1 and CDR2 (germline): SGDLS, YYNGEE. This CDR3 region has 13 residues. V shed 3 bases, J shed 5 bases, and the junction held 3 bases outside the gene matches. The CDR3 region has the DNA TGTGCCAGCAGCGGGGGACTAGCAGACGAGCAGTACTTC. Its protein product is CASSGGLADEQYF.

The chain combines TRBV6-5 with TRBJ1-6, with unresolved D. The CDR3 loop spans 15 amino acids. CDR1 and CDR2 from the germline V gene are MNHEY and SVGAGI. The ends were cut back, 2 bases at V and 6 bases at J, with 11 bases in the middle. CDR3 coding DNA: TGTGCCAGCAGTTACGTGGCAGCTAGTAATTCACCCCTCCACTTT. Translated: CASSYVAASNSPLHF.

CDR3 nucleotides: TGTGCCAGCAGCCAAGTTGCGGTGTCGGTGGGGGAGCAGTTCTTC. It is translated as CASSQVAVSVGEQFF. J is TRBJ2-1 and V is TRBV4-2; D is unclear. Trimming shortened V by 1 base and J by 10 bases, and 17 bases separated the two germline ends. The CDR3 loop spans 15 amino acids. Germline CDR1 reads LGHNA; CDR2 reads YNFKEQ.